This passage covers 21 T cell receptor beta chains from one sample sequenced in a study of cytomegalovirus exposure and HLA in healthy donors. Researchers ran the PCR with 60 Vbeta and 13 Jbeta primers. The assay was immunoSEQ multiplex PCR, and TCRdb's table has in-frame clones only and misses some. Among some 100,000 clones listed, roughly three quarters were seen once. Specimen: PBMCs. These receptors originate from a woman between 45 and 60 years old in good health and CMV-seropositive.

With respect to this clone: Other DNA sequences in the sample encode the same CDR3. The chain is built from TRBV19 and TRBJ1-1; 8 bases align to TRBD1. CDR3 length equals 14 residues. Per germline, CDR1 LNHDA and CDR2 SQIVND (reference sequence). V was pared by 4 bases and J by 6 bases, with 7 bases of the junction left unmatched. The DNA of the CDR3 is TGTGCCAGTAGTAAAACGACAGGGGTGTCTGAAGCTTTCTTT. It translates to CASSKTTGVSEAFF.

This chain joins TRBV7-8 and TRBJ2-1; 8 bases map to TRBD1. Per the germline V gene, CDR1 is SGHVS and CDR2 is FQNEAQ. The V and J ends lost 5 bases and 8 bases, in that order; junction bases with no gene match: 5. CDR3 length equals 13 residues. This chain's CDR3 is CASSDRGRDEQFF. DNA for the CDR3: TGTGCCAGCAGCGACAGGGGTCGGGATGAGCAGTTCTTC.

The chain has TRBV30 and TRBJ1-3, with 9 positions matching TRBD1. Germline V gene lookup returns CDR1 GTSNPN and CDR2 SVGIG (reference sequence). The CDR3 sequence is 16 residues long. The V and J ends lost 4 bases and 2 bases, in that order; junction bases with no gene match: 9. CDR3 in DNA: TGTGCCTGGATGGCCTCGGGACAGGGTACTGGAAACACCATATATTTT. Residues: CAWMASGQGTGNTIYF.

The rearrangement joins TRBV6-1 to TRBJ2-5; 7 nucleotides align to TRBD2. This CDR3 is 13 amino acids long. The V and J ends lost 4 bases and 4 bases, in that order; junction bases with no gene match: 3. Germline CDR1 and CDR2: MNHNS and SASEGT. This chain's CDR3 is CASSVSGRETQYF. The CDR3 region has the DNA TGTGCCAGCAGTGTTAGCGGGCGAGAGACCCAGTACTTC.

This clone occurred a few times. The same CDR3 is also encoded by other DNA sequences in this sample. The chain uses TRBV5-6 and TRBJ1-2; the D gene is possibly TRBD1 (6 bases). This CDR3 is built from 13 residues. Germline CDR1 is SGHDT and CDR2 is YYEEEE. V gave up 4 bases and J gave up 2 bases, with 9 bases separating them. The CDR3 region has the DNA TGTGCCAGCAGCCCCACAGGGAACTATGGCTACACCTTC. Its protein is CASSPTGNYGYTF.

The chain is built from TRBV10-1 and TRBJ2-2; TRBD1 aligns across 10 bases. Germline CDR1 WNHNN, CDR2 SYGVQD (reference sequence). The CDR3 sequence is 15 residues long. Losses at the gene ends were 5 bases for V and 6 bases for J; bases not matched to a gene: 6. The CDR3 DNA reads as TGCGCCAGCAGTCCCTCCGGGACAGGGGCCGGGGAGCTGTTTTTT. Protein sequence: CASSPSGTGAGELFF.

This clone was observed a few times. The chain is built from TRBV5-8 and TRBJ2-3; 10 nucleotides match TRBD2. The germline V gene has CDR1 SGHTS and CDR2 YDEGEE. V was pared by 9 bases and J by 4 bases, with 8 bases of the junction left unmatched. The CDR3 spans 14 residues. DNA of the CDR3: TGTGCCATCCTCCGACTAGCGGGCTCAGATACGCAGTATTTT. Its translation: CAILRLAGSDTQYF.

For this clone: This CDR3 is also generated by other DNA sequences in the sample. The chain is built from TRBV10-3 and TRBJ2-3, with 9 positions matching TRBD2. Trimming removed 5 bases from V and 4 bases from J; junction bases left unmatched: 19. The length of the CDR3 is 19 residues. The germline gives CDR1 ENHRY, CDR2 SYGVKD. In DNA, the CDR3 is TGTGCCATCAGTTTTCCCCTATCCGAGCGGGAGGATTTGGCAGATACGCAGTATTTT. It translates to CAISFPLSEREDLADTQYF.

The genes are TRBV10-3 and TRBJ1-1; D possibly corresponds to TRBD1 (5 bases). Trimming took off 2 bases at V and 5 bases at J, with 12 bases between the two ends. CDR3 length: 14 residues. Germline loops: CDR1 ENHRY, CDR2 SYGVKD. In DNA form, the CDR3 reads TGTGCCATCAGTGAGGGGGGGGAGGGGACTGAAGCTTTCTTT. This sequence encodes CAISEGGEGTEAFF.

This clone occurred a few times. This rearrangement joins TRBV9 to TRBJ1-1, with D hard to call. The CDR3 extends over 14 amino acids. The V gene's germline CDR1 is SGDLS and CDR2 YYNGEE. Trimming shortened V by 1 base and J by 1 base, and 8 bases separated the two germline ends. DNA for the CDR3: TGTGCCAGCAGCGTATCCCAATGGAACACTGAAGCTTTCTTT. It encodes CASSVSQWNTEAFF. The complete variable domain, with remaining parts taken from reference TRBV9 and TRBJ1-1, reads DSGVTQTPKHLITATGQRVTLRCSPRSGDLSVYWYQQSLDQGLQFLIQYYNGEERAKGNILERFSAQQFPDLHSELNLSSLELGDSALYFCASSVSQWNTEAFFGQGTRLTVV.

In its sample, this clone was seen a few times. V and J are TRBV7-6 and TRBJ2-2; D gene ambiguous. V dropped 2 bases and J dropped 4 bases, with 11 bases sitting between them. Germline V gene data show CDR1 as SGHVS and CDR2 as FNYEAQ. The CDR3 totals 15 residues. The CDR3 loop reads CASSLRRVGTGELFF. The CDR3 nucleotides read TGTGCCAGCAGCTTAAGACGGGTTGGCACCGGGGAGCTGTTTTTT.

The chain has TRBV1 and TRBJ2-7; the D call of TRBD1 is as the table states it, not checked on the DNA. TRBV1 is termed a pseudogene. This CDR3 is 14 amino acids long. The CDR3 DNA sequence: TGCACCAGCAGCCGCCGGGACAGGTCCTACGAGCAGTACTTC. This encodes CTSSRRDRSYEQYF.

The V call is TRBV10-3, the J call TRBJ1-1; 10 bases line up with TRBD1. With V trimmed by 8 bases and J by 4 bases, 13 bases remained unmatched. The CDR3 covers 16 residues. CDR1 ENHRY and CDR2 SYGVKD come from the germline V gene. CDR3 residues: CAILREGTGASTEAFF. CDR3 sequence (DNA): TGTGCCATCTTGCGGGAGGGGACAGGGGCTAGCACTGAAGCTTTCTTT.

This chain connects TRBV18 to TRBJ2-7; TRBD1 agrees at 10 bases. V dropped 0 bases and J dropped 3; count of bases not matched to a gene: 5. The germline gives CDR1 KGHSH, CDR2 LQKENI. This CDR3 is 16 amino acids long. The CDR3 here is CASSPPGQGSFYEQYF. CDR3 bases: TGTGCCAGCTCACCACCGGGACAGGGGAGCTTCTACGAGCAGTACTTC.

Only one count was recorded for this clone. At one end the junction does not follow the germline gene, possibly because of a read error. The chain joins TRBV7-9 to TRBJ1-4, with 10 bases aligning to TRBD1. The germline V gene encodes CDR1 SEHNR and CDR2 FQNEAQ (reference sequence). The CDR3 sequence is 12 residues long. The CDR3 coding sequence is TGTTCCAGCAGCTTGGACAGGGGGAAACTGTTTTTT. Amino acids: CSSSLDRGKLFF. The variable domain in full, with the rest retrieved from reference TRBV7-9 and TRBJ1-4, is DTGVSQNPRHKITKRGQNVTFRCDPISEHNRLYWYRQTLGQGPEFLTYFQNEAQLEKSRLLSDRFSAERPKGSFSTLEIQRTEQGDSAMYLCSSSLDRGKLFFGSGTQLSVL.

This sequence joins TRBV7-9 and TRBJ2-7; D unclear. Trimming took 5 bases from V and 4 from J, leaving 6 bases between them. Germline CDR1 reads SEHNR; CDR2 reads FQNEAQ (reference sequence). The length of the CDR3 is 11 residues. CDR3 amino acids: CASSPDYEQYF. CDR3 DNA: TGTGCCAGCAGCCCAGATTACGAGCAGTACTTC.

V and J are TRBV15 and TRBJ1-1, with D possibly matching TRBD1 (5 bases). CDR3 length equals 15 residues. Germline V gives CDR1 LNHNV, CDR2 YYDKDF (reference sequence). The V and J ends lost 4 bases and 4 bases respectively, with 16 bases between them. The CDR3 loop is CATSKTVAPSTEAFF. The CDR3 nucleotides read TGTGCCACCAGCAAGACAGTGGCGCCTAGCACTGAAGCTTTCTTT.

As regards this clone: Other nucleotide sequences from this sample produce the same CDR3. The V gene is TRBV6-1, the J gene TRBJ1-2; TRBD1 matches 7 bases. CDR3 length equals 12 residues. The germline V gene has CDR1 MNHNS and CDR2 SASEGT. After removal of 5 bases from V and 8 bases from J, the junction contained 5 bases not matched to a gene. The CDR3 is CASSPRQGGYTF. For the CDR3, the DNA is TGTGCCAGCAGTCCCCGACAGGGAGGCTACACCTTC.

This clone was found a few times. The same CDR3 also results from other DNA sequences found in this sample. The V call is TRBV7-9, the J call TRBJ1-4, with TRBD1 identical over 7 bases. The CDR3 is 14 residues long. Germline V lookup: CDR1 SEHNR, CDR2 FQNEAQ (reference sequence). With 2 bases clipped from V and 4 bases from J, the junction kept 1 base outside the gene matches. This chain's CDR3 is CASSLRQGNEKLFF. In DNA form, the CDR3 reads TGTGCCAGCAGCTTACGACAGGGTAATGAAAAACTGTTTTTT.

The J gene is TRBJ2-2, the V gene TRBV11-2; D gene unclear. CDR3 length equals 14 residues. V gave up 1 base and J gave up 1 base, with 4 bases separating them. Germline CDR1 and CDR2: SGHAT and FQNNGV. CDR3 nucleotides: TGTGCCAGCAGCTTAGCCCGGAACACCGGGGAGCTGTTTTTT. The encoded protein is CASSLARNTGELFF.

This clone has more than one count but fewer than ten. This chain joins TRBV6-5 and TRBJ1-2; unclear D gene. The V gene lost 8 bases and the J gene lost 0 bases, with 4 bases spanning the gap. Germline V lookup: CDR1 MNHEY, CDR2 SVGAGI. The CDR3 sequence is 11 residues long. CDR3 nucleotide sequence: TGTGCCAGCGCGGCTAACTATGGCTACACCTTC. Translated, it gives CASAANYGYTF.